The 28 T cell receptor beta chains below were found in one sample sequenced in a study of chemoradiotherapy in HPV16-positive cancers (dated 2022 in TCRdb). The protocol used for the library was the immunoSEQ multiplex PCR assay. The source is immuneACCESS, and TCRdb retained only in-frame sequences with V and J called. Part of the clones is not carried over; for the studies checked, unresolved V genes explain less than half of this, and the remainder is unexplained. Counted in this sample were under 85,000 clones; 88% of them appeared once. The ten largest clones take up 4% to 5% of the sample. The sequenced sample was blood, obtained from a patient who underwent chemoradiotherapy. The receptors were sampled from a human donor with HPV-associated anogenital cancer.

J is TRBJ2-7 and V is TRBV19, with D perhaps matching TRBD1 or TRBD2 (5 bases each). Germline CDR1 LNHDA, CDR2 SQIVND (reference sequence). Deletions cut 9 bases from V and 5 bases from J, with 17 bases between. This CDR3 has 13 residues. In nucleotides, the CDR3 is TGTGCCAGCGGTCTGGGGGAAACCCACGAGCAGTACTTC. As protein: CASGLGETHEQYF.

The chain has TRBV19 and TRBJ1-1; unclear D gene. The germline V gene has CDR1 LNHDA and CDR2 SQIVND (reference sequence). The V and J ends lost 7 bases and 5 bases respectively, with 17 bases between them. The CDR3 runs 14 residues. CDR3 coding DNA: TGTGCCAGTATCTCCACCGCGGGGAGGACTGAAGCTTTCTTT. The encoded protein is CASISTAGRTEAFF.

V gene TRBV6-5 combines with J gene TRBJ2-7, with D possibly being TRBD1 or TRBD2 (5 bases each). The CDR3 consists of 15 residues. With 2 bases removed from V and 2 bases from J, the gap between germline ends came to 13 bases. The germline V gene has CDR1 MNHEY and CDR2 SVGAGI. CDR3 DNA: TGTGCCAGCAGTTACGCCAGGGACCCTACCTACGAGCAGTACTTC. It yields the protein CASSYARDPTYEQYF.

This chain uses TRBV6-5 with TRBJ1-2; 9 bases match TRBD1. Germline V gene sequence: CDR1 MNHEY, CDR2 SVGAGI. J lost 1 base, V lost 5 bases, and 5 bases had no gene match. The CDR3 is 15 amino acids. This CDR3 reads CASSTDRGFNYGYTF. The DNA of the CDR3 is TGTGCCAGCAGTACGGACAGGGGATTTAACTATGGCTACACCTTC.

The CDR3 spells CASSVDGVNNQPQHF. Here the CDR3 DNA reads TGTGCCAGCAGCGTAGATGGGGTAAACAATCAGCCCCAGCATTTT. The rearrangement links TRBV5-4 to TRBJ1-5; D remains unclear. V was shortened by 4 bases and J by 3 bases, with 14 bases between the two germline ends. The CDR3 contains 15 residues. The germline V gene encodes CDR1 SGHNT and CDR2 YYREEE (reference sequence).

The chain recombines TRBV7-9 with TRBJ2-7, with unresolved D. The CDR3 runs 14 residues. Germline V gene lookup returns CDR1 SEHNR and CDR2 FQNEAQ (reference sequence). V was clipped by 5 bases and J by 0 bases, with 11 bases between them. CDR3 DNA: TGTGCCAGCAGCCCCGATGAGGCCTCCTACGAGCAGTACTTC. Translated, it gives CASSPDEASYEQYF.

This clone turned up a few times. The chain employs TRBV5-1 and TRBJ2-7, with 7 bases fitting TRBD1. Trimming took 5 bases from V and 5 from J; bases not matched to a gene: 13. The germline CDR1 and CDR2 sequences are SGHRS and YFSETQ. The CDR3 covers 15 residues. CDR3 in amino acids: CASSGDRTRVDEQYF. The DNA for the CDR3 is TGCGCCAGCAGTGGGGACAGAACTCGTGTTGACGAGCAGTACTTC.

This chain joins TRBV18 and TRBJ1-2; no definite D call. Deletions cut 6 bases from V and 2 bases from J, with 7 bases between. Germline values: CDR1 KGHSH, CDR2 LQKENI. The CDR3 contains 12 residues. The CDR3 loop is CASSYDNYGYTF. CDR3 bases: TGTGCCAGCTCCTACGACAACTATGGCTACACCTTC.

This clone was found once. V usage is TRBV28 and J usage is TRBJ2-1; the D call may be TRBD1 or TRBD2 (6 bases each). The CDR3 has 13 residues. The V end was cut by 2 bases, the J end by 6 bases, with 8 bases between. Germline assignment: CDR1 MDHEN and CDR2 SYDVKM. CDR3 residues: CASSLGGLNEQFF. The CDR3 DNA reads TGTGCCAGCAGTTTAGGGGGGCTCAATGAGCAGTTCTTC.

This clone was picked up a small number of times. The gene calls are TRBV7-9 and TRBJ1-5; TRBD1 aligns across 9 bases. The CDR3 is made up of 16 amino acids. Looked up from germline, CDR1 is SEHNR and CDR2 is FQNEAQ (reference sequence). With V trimmed by 5 bases and J by 7 bases, 12 bases remained unmatched. CDR3 DNA: TGTGCCAGCAGCGTCCCGGGACAGGGCCTCGGGCAGCCCCAGCATTTT. It codes for CASSVPGQGLGQPQHF.

This clone is a singleton in its sample. The J gene is TRBJ1-4, the V gene TRBV5-1, with 10 bases identical to TRBD1. CDR1 SGHRS and CDR2 YFSETQ come from the germline V gene. The length of the CDR3 is 14 residues. Germline trimming cut 3 bases from V and 7 bases from J; bases unmatched to any gene: 3. The CDR3 nucleotides are TGCGCCAGCAGCTCGGGGACAGGGGCTGAAAAACTGTTTTTT. Protein: CASSSGTGAEKLFF.

V gene TRBV7-3 combines with J gene TRBJ2-1; 14 bases are shared with TRBD2. The length of the CDR3 is 17 residues. CDR1 is SGHTA and CDR2 is FQGTGA in the germline V gene. With 3 bases clipped from V and 8 bases from J, the junction kept 9 bases outside the gene matches. The CDR3: CASSFSGTSGGQDEQFF. The CDR3 DNA sequence: TGTGCCAGCAGCTTTTCCGGGACTAGCGGGGGCCAGGATGAGCAGTTCTTC.

V and J are TRBV29-1 and TRBJ1-2, with a tentative D call TRBD1 (6 bases). Trimming cost V 7 bases and J 1 base, with 22 bases left between them. This CDR3 region has 16 residues. CDR1 and CDR2 (germline): SQVTM, ANQGSEA. This CDR3 reads CSATLLPQGYNYGYTF. For the CDR3, the DNA is TGCAGCGCTACCCTCCTACCACAGGGATATAACTATGGCTACACCTTC.

The chain joins TRBV5-1 to TRBJ1-4; D might be TRBD1 (6 bases). The CDR3 has 14 amino acids. CDR1 and CDR2 (germline): SGHRS, YFSETQ. The V and J ends lost 0 bases and 6 bases respectively, with 9 bases between them. The CDR3 reads CASSLASGDEKLFF. The CDR3, as DNA: TGCGCCAGCAGCTTGGCCTCAGGGGATGAAAAACTGTTTTTT.

This chain uses TRBV7-2 with TRBJ1-4; D ambiguous. This CDR3 has 12 residues. Germline CDR1 SGHTA, CDR2 FQGNSA. V gave up 8 bases and J gave up 8 bases, with 12 bases separating them. The CDR3 sequence is CASGILGEKLFF. CDR3 nucleotides: TGTGCCAGCGGAATATTGGGGGAAAAACTGTTTTTT.

The chain carries TRBV28 and TRBJ1-5; tentative D call: TRBD1 (5 bases). CDR3 length: 14 amino acids. From germline, CDR1 is MDHEN and CDR2 SYDVKM. Trimming removed 7 bases at V and 6 bases at J, with 16 bases between. The CDR3 loop reads CASKEGSEFQPQHF. DNA for the CDR3: TGTGCCAGCAAGGAGGGGTCCGAGTTTCAGCCCCAGCATTTT. Full variable domain (rest looked up from reference TRBV28 and TRBJ1-5): DVKVTQSSRYLVKRTGEKVFLECVQDMDHENMFWYRQDPGLGLRLIYFSYDVKMKEKGDIPEGYSVSREKKERFSLILESASTNQTSMYLCASKEGSEFQPQHFGDGTRLSIL.

This clone was recorded once. The chain has TRBV5-4 and TRBJ2-5; D not certain. V was shortened by 3 bases and J by 1 base, with 7 bases between the two germline ends. Germline CDR1 and CDR2: SGHNT and YYREEE (reference sequence). The length of the CDR3 is 13 residues. DNA of the CDR3: TGTGCCAGCAGCTGGCGCAGCCAAGAGACCCAGTACTTC. Protein sequence: CASSWRSQETQYF.

J is TRBJ1-5 and V is TRBV6-1; 12 bases map to TRBD1. J was trimmed by 1 base and V by 3 bases; bases with no gene match: 13. CDR3 length equals 20 residues. CDR1 and CDR2 (germline): MNHNS, SASEGT. The CDR3 DNA is TGTGCCAGCAGTGAGGCCGGGACAGGGGGCCGGTGGTTAAGCAATCAGCCCCAGCATTTT. Translated, it gives CASSEAGTGGRWLSNQPQHF.

V is TRBV2 and J is TRBJ2-7, with 8 bases lining up with TRBD1. Germline trimming cut 6 bases from V and 5 bases from J; bases unmatched to any gene: 12. The CDR3 has 15 residues. Germline V gene lookup returns CDR1 SNHLY and CDR2 FYNNEI. CDR3 DNA: TGTGCCAGCAGGGGACGGACAGGGTCCCCGCACGAGCAGTACTTC. It encodes CASRGRTGSPHEQYF. Looking up the rest from reference TRBV2 and TRBJ2-7 gives the full variable domain: EPEVTQTPSHQVTQMGQEVILRCVPISNHLYFYWYRQILGQKVEFLVSFYNNEISEKSEIFDDQFSVERPDGSNFTLKIRSTKLEDSAMYFCASRGRTGSPHEQYFGPGTRLTVT.

The chain employs TRBV14 and TRBJ1-2; D perhaps matches TRBD1 (5 bases). Trimming pared 1 base from V and 2 bases from J, leaving 5 bases between. The germline V gene encodes CDR1 SGHDN and CDR2 FVKESK. There are 13 residues in the CDR3. The chain's CDR3 is CASSQGQNYGYTF. The CDR3 region has the DNA TGTGCCAGCAGCCAAGGACAGAACTATGGCTACACCTTC.

The chain is built from TRBV19 and TRBJ2-5, with TRBD1 matching 8 bases. Gene TRBJ2-7 matches the end of the DNA better, so the J call may be wrong. The CDR3 has 16 amino acids. Per the germline V gene, CDR1 is LNHDA and CDR2 is SQIVND (reference sequence). The CDR3 region is CASSNWAEAGGHEQYF. CDR3 in DNA: TGTGCCAGTAGTAATTGGGCGGAAGCAGGGGGCCACGAGCAGTACTTC.

The chain carries TRBV4-2 and TRBJ2-1; 7 bases match TRBD1. This CDR3 contains 17 residues. J gave up 0 bases and V 1 base, and 6 bases lay outside the gene matches. Germline V gene data show CDR1 as LGHNA and CDR2 as YNFKEQ. For the CDR3, the DNA is TGTGCCAGCAGCCAAGCTGAGGACAGGCCCTCCTACAATGAGCAGTTCTTC. It encodes CASSQAEDRPSYNEQFF.

V is TRBV11-2 and J is TRBJ1-1; TRBD1 agrees at 8 bases. V was clipped by 9 bases and J by 2 bases; unmatched bases: 5. CDR3 length equals 13 residues. Germline CDR1 and CDR2: SGHAT and FQNNGV. The CDR3 loop reads CASAGGRNTEAFF. The DNA for the CDR3 is TGTGCCAGTGCAGGGGGCCGAAACACTGAAGCTTTCTTT.

This chain connects TRBV5-1 to TRBJ2-2, with TRBD1 matching over 9 bases. Germline V gene lookup returns CDR1 SGHRS and CDR2 YFSETQ. CDR3 length equals 15 residues. V trimming: 5 bases; J trimming: 2 bases; junction bases outside the gene matches: 4. CDR3 DNA: TGCGCCAGCAGTGGGACAGGGACAAACACCGGGGAGCTGTTTTTT. The encoded protein is CASSGTGTNTGELFF. Full variable domain (remainder filled in from reference TRBV5-1 and TRBJ2-2): KAGVTQTPRYLIKTRGQQVTLSCSPISGHRSVSWYQQTPGQGLQFLFEYFSETQRNKGNFPGRFSGRQFSNSRSEMNVSTLELGDSALYLCASSGTGTNTGELFFGEGSRLTVL.

This chain connects TRBV19 to TRBJ2-3, with D possibly matching TRBD2 (5 bases). The CDR3 loop spans 15 amino acids. Trimming removed 7 bases at V and 0 bases at J, with 14 bases between. CDR1 is LNHDA, CDR2 SQIVND, per germline (reference sequence). In DNA, the CDR3 is TGTGCCAGTAACTGGAGGCCTTCCAGCACAGATACGCAGTATTTT. This sequence encodes CASNWRPSSTDTQYF.

The CDR3 bases are TGCGCCAGCGCCGGGACAGGGGGCTCCGGGGAGCTGTTTTTT. Translating gives CASAGTGGSGELFF. The V gene is TRBV5-1, the J gene TRBJ2-2; TRBD1 agrees at 12 bases. Germline CDR1 SGHRS, CDR2 YFSETQ. This CDR3 contains 14 residues. V was pared by 7 bases and J by 6 bases, with 4 bases of the junction left unmatched.

This sequence joins TRBV7-2 and TRBJ2-7; the match to TRBD2 covers 13 bases. In germline, CDR1 is SGHTA, CDR2 FQGNSA. The CDR3 runs to 15 residues. After removal of 8 bases from V and 3 bases from J, the junction contained 7 bases not matched to a gene. CDR3 bases: TGTGCCAGCGCTAGGGGACTAGCGGGAAACTACGAGCAGTACTTC. The encoded protein is CASARGLAGNYEQYF.

The chain uses TRBV6-6 and TRBJ1-5; 7 nucleotides line up with TRBD1. Unmatched junction bases numbered 4, after V lost 0 bases and J lost 2 bases. Germline-derived CDR1 and CDR2 are MNHNY and SVGAGI (reference sequence). The CDR3 loop spans 16 amino acids. CDR3 in amino acids: CASSYSSGQGNQPQHF. The CDR3 DNA reads TGTGCCAGCAGTTACTCGAGCGGACAGGGCAATCAGCCCCAGCATTTT.